The rows below give T cell receptor beta chains drawn from one sample of a study of cytotoxic CD8 clonotypes in ibrutinib-treated CLL. Using immunoSEQ multiplex PCR, the repertoire was profiled, and TCRdb retains in-frame clones only, with some absent. The sample carries around 97,000 clones, around 73% recorded once. The sequencing used PBMCs, collected after 12 months of ibrutinib treatment. These TCRs come from a human donor with chronic lymphocytic leukemia. The CDR3 runs from the conserved cysteine through the conserved F or W. The order of the fields is D gene, V gene, J gene, clone size, CDR3 protein, CDR3 DNA. The D gene is left open where the match is weak. Rows give clone size only sometimes, using once, few, many, or a class for an expanded clone.

d_gene: TRBD1; v_gene: TRBV7-2; j_gene: TRBJ2-1; abundance: once; CDR3aa: CASSLGQGALDEQFF; CDR3nt: TGTGCCAGCAGCTTAGGGCAGGGGGCATTGGATGAGCAGTTCTTC
d_gene: TRBD1; v_gene: TRBV30; j_gene: TRBJ1-3; abundance: .; CDR3aa: CAWGQGGNTIYF; CDR3nt: TGTGCCTGGGGACAGGGAGGAAACACCATATATTTT
d_gene: .; v_gene: TRBV19; j_gene: TRBJ2-2; abundance: .; CDR3aa: CASGQNTGELFF; CDR3nt: TGTGCCAGTGGCCAGAACACCGGGGAGCTGTTTTTT
d_gene: .; v_gene: TRBV7-8; j_gene: TRBJ2-5; abundance: .; CDR3aa: CATAGPHSRYQETQYF; CDR3nt: TGCGCCACGGCGGGTCCCCACTCGAGGTACCAAGAGACCCAGTACTTC
d_gene: .; v_gene: TRBV6-4; j_gene: TRBJ2-7; abundance: .; CDR3aa: CASSDGIEQYF; CDR3nt: TGTGCCAGCAGTGACGGTATCGAGCAGTACTTC
d_gene: .; v_gene: TRBV9; j_gene: TRBJ2-3; abundance: .; CDR3aa: CASSPTGTGTDTQYF; CDR3nt: TGTGCCAGCAGCCCGACCGGGACTGGCACAGATACGCAGTATTTT
d_gene: TRBD1; v_gene: TRBV5-1; j_gene: TRBJ2-5; abundance: once; CDR3aa: CASSLFRGETQYF; CDR3nt: TGCGCCAGCAGCTTGTTCAGGGGGGAGACCCAGTACTTC
d_gene: .; v_gene: TRBV27; j_gene: TRBJ1-5; abundance: once; CDR3aa: CASSLRRGGQPQHF; CDR3nt: TGTGCCAGCAGTTTAAGACGGGGGGGTCAGCCCCAGCATTTT
d_gene: .; v_gene: TRBV13; j_gene: TRBJ1-6; abundance: few; CDR3aa: CASTLRQYNSPLHF; CDR3nt: TGTGCCAGCACCCTCCGGCAGTATAATTCACCCCTCCACTTT
d_gene: .; v_gene: TRBV5-4; j_gene: TRBJ1-3; abundance: once; CDR3aa: CASSRMGQEGNTIYF; CDR3nt: TGTGCCAGCAGCCGAATGGGGCAGGAGGGAAACACCATATATTTT
d_gene: .; v_gene: TRBV7-9; j_gene: TRBJ2-3; abundance: few; CDR3aa: CASSPVGGAFRDTQYF; CDR3nt: TGTGCCAGCAGCCCCGTGGGCGGGGCCTTCCGGGATACGCAGTATTTT
d_gene: .; v_gene: TRBV7-8; j_gene: TRBJ1-6; abundance: .; CDR3aa: CASSLEGLGPPLHF; CDR3nt: TGTGCCAGCAGCTTAGAAGGGTTAGGCCCACCCCTCCACTTT
d_gene: .; v_gene: TRBV7-9; j_gene: TRBJ2-5; abundance: .; CDR3aa: CASSSDSRQETQYF; CDR3nt: TGTGCCAGCAGCTCGGACAGTAGGCAAGAGACCCAGTACTTC
d_gene: .; v_gene: TRBV28; j_gene: TRBJ1-1; abundance: few; CDR3aa: CASSLQSNTEAFF; CDR3nt: TGTGCCAGCAGTTTACAGAGTAACACTGAAGCTTTCTTT
d_gene: .; v_gene: TRBV6-4; j_gene: TRBJ1-1; abundance: .; CDR3aa: CASSRIEGTEAFF; CDR3nt: TGTGCCAGCAGCAGAATTGAAGGGACTGAAGCTTTCTTT
d_gene: .; v_gene: TRBV28; j_gene: TRBJ1-5; abundance: few; CDR3aa: CASSPLGDRHNQPQHF; CDR3nt: TGTGCCAGCAGTCCCCTCGGAGACAGGCACAATCAGCCCCAGCATTTT
d_gene: .; v_gene: TRBV11-2; j_gene: TRBJ1-1; abundance: .; CDR3aa: CASSSTGTRTEAFF; CDR3nt: TGTGCCAGCAGCTCGACCGGTACGCGCACTGAAGCTTTCTTT
d_gene: .; v_gene: TRBV7-2; j_gene: TRBJ2-7; abundance: .; CDR3aa: CASSKRVSSYEQYF; CDR3nt: TGTGCCAGCAGTAAGAGGGTTAGCTCCTACGAGCAGTACTTC
d_gene: TRBD1; v_gene: TRBV7-9; j_gene: TRBJ2-7; abundance: .; CDR3aa: CASSLSVDRIQYF; CDR3nt: TGTGCCAGCAGCTTATCGGTGGACAGGATTCAGTACTTC
d_gene: .; v_gene: TRBV14; j_gene: TRBJ2-1; abundance: once; CDR3aa: CASSQYLDRANEQFF; CDR3nt: TGTGCCAGCAGCCAATACTTAGATCGGGCCAATGAGCAGTTCTTC
d_gene: .; v_gene: TRBV4-1; j_gene: TRBJ1-3; abundance: .; CDR3aa: CASSHLAGNTIYF; CDR3nt: TGCGCCAGCAGCCACCTCGCGGGAAACACCATATATTTT
d_gene: .; v_gene: TRBV7-9; j_gene: TRBJ1-6; abundance: .; CDR3aa: CASTSTNNSPLHF; CDR3nt: TGTGCCAGCACAAGCACCAATAATTCACCCCTCCACTTT
d_gene: .; v_gene: TRBV27; j_gene: TRBJ2-2; abundance: .; CDR3aa: CASSLSMGWDANTGELFF; CDR3nt: TGTGCCAGCAGTTTATCGATGGGGTGGGATGCGAACACCGGGGAGCTGTTTTTT
d_gene: .; v_gene: TRBV29-1; j_gene: TRBJ2-2; abundance: .; CDR3aa: CSAGGLNTGELFF; CDR3nt: TGCAGCGCGGGGGGCCTGAACACCGGGGAGCTGTTTTTT